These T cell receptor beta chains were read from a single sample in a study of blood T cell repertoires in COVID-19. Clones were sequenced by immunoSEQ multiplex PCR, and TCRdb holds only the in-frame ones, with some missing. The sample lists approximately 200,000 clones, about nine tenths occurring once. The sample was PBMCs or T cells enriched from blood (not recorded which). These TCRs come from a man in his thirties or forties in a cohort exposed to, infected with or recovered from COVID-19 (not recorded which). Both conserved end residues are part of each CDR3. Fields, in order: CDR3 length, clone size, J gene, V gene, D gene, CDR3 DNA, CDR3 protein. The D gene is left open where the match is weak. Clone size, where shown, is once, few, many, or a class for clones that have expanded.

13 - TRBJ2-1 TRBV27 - TGTGCCAGCAGTTTTACGACTTACAATGAGCAGTTCTTC CASSFTTYNEQFF
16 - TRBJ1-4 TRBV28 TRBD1 TGTGCCAGCAGTTTCCCAGGGGGTAGGATCGCCGTAAAACTGTTTTTT CASSFPGGRIAVKLFF
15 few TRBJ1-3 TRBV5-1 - TGCGCCAGCAGCTGGACAGAGAGCCCTGGAAACACCATATATTTT CASSWTESPGNTIYF
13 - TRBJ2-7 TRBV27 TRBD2 TGTGCCAGCAGTTCCCGGGGGGTCTCCGAGCAGTACTTC CASSSRGVSEQYF
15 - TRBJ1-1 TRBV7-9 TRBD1 TGTGCCAGCAGCTTAGAACAGGGGTGGAACACTGAAGCTTTCTTT CASSLEQGWNTEAFF
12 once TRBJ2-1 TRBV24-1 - TGTGCCACAGCCGGGCCAGGGAATGAGCAGTTCTTC CATAGPGNEQFF
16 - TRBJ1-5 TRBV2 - TGTGCCAGCAGCTCCGCGGGGGCGAGGAGCAATCAGCCCCAGCATTTT CASSSAGARSNQPQHF
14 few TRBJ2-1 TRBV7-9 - TGTGCCAGCAGCCGTAGCCCATCCTACAATGAGCAGTTCTTC CASSRSPSYNEQFF
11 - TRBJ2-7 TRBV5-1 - TGCGCCAGCAGCTTGGACGGTGAGCAGTACTTC CASSLDGEQYF
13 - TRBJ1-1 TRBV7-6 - TGTGCCAGCAGCTTAGGGACAACGACTGAAGCTTTCTTT CASSLGTTTEAFF
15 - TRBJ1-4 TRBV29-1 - TGCAGCGTTGAAGCCCGGGGAGGGGGGAATGAAAAACTGTTTTTT CSVEARGGGNEKLFF